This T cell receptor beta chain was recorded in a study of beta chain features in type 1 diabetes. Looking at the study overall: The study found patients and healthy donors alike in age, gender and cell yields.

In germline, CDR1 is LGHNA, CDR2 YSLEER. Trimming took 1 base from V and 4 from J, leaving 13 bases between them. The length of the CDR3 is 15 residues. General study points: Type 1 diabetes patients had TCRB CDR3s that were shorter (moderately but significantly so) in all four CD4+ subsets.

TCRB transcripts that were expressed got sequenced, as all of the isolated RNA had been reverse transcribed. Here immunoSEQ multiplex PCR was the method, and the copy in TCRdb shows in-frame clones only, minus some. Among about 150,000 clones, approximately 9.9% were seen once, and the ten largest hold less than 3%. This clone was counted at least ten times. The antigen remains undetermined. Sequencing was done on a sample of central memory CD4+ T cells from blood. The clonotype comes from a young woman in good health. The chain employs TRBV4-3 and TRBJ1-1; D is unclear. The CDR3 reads CASSQGFARRTEAFF. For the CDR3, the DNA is TGCGCCAGCAGCCAAGGTTTTGCGAGGCGCACTGAAGCTTTCTTT.